This T cell receptor beta chain was recorded in a study of identical twins. The CDR3 extends over 15 amino acids. Germline values: CDR1 SGDLS, CDR2 YYNGEE. J was trimmed by 9 bases and V by 0 bases; bases with no gene match: 8. TCRdb re-called the 5' RACE reads with MiXCR, one entry per CDR3 protein. The data show hundreds of thousands of distinct CDR3 sequences, 15% to 20% seen once. This clonotype was seen a few times. The data were also submitted as part of a second study, on T cells expressing NK-cell markers. That work adds: Sorted CD3+CD56-NKG2C+, CD3+CD56+NKG2C- and CD3+CD56+NKG2C+ T cells were the source of the TCR beta repertoires. Seven donors tested HCMV-seropositive and one tested seronegative among the eight sequenced. T cells sorted in several experiments were restricted to alpha-beta TCR T cells by an anti-gamma-delta TCR antibody. Expanded NKG2C+ T cell clones were not confirmed as HCMV-specific.

The chain employs TRBV9 and TRBJ2-1, with 8 bases identical to TRBD2. This sequence was found in a woman under 30 in good health. The sample taken for sequencing was PBMCs. The CDR3 is CASSVVTGGYGEQFF. CDR3 DNA: TGTGCCAGCAGCGTAGTTACGGGAGGGTACGGTGAGCAGTTCTTC.